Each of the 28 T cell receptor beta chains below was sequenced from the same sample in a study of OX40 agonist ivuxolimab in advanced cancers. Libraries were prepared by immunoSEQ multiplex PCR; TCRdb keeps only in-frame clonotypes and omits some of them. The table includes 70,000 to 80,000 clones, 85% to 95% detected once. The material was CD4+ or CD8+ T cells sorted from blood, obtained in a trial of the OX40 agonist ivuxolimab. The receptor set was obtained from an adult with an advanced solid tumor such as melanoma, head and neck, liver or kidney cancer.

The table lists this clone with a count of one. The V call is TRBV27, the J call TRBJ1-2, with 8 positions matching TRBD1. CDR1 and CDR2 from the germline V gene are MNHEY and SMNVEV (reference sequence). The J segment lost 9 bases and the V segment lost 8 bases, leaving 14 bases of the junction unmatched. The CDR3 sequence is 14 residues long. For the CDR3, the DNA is TGTGCCAGCTCGTTTCGCCCGCAGGGGGCTCGCTACACCTTC. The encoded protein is CASSFRPQGARYTF.

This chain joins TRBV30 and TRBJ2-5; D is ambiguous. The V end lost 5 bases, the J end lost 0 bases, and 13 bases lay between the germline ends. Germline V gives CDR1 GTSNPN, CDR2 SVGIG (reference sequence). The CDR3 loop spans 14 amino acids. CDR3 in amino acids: CAWESGGYQETQYF. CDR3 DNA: TGTGCCTGGGAGTCCGGCGGCTACCAAGAGACCCAGTACTTC.

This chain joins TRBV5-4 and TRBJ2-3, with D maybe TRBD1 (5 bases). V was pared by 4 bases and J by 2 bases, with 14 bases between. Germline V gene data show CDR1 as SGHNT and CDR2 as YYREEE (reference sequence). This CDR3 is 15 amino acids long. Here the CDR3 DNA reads TGTGCCAGCAGCGCCGATCAGGGTCCCACAGATACGCAGTATTTT. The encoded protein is CASSADQGPTDTQYF.

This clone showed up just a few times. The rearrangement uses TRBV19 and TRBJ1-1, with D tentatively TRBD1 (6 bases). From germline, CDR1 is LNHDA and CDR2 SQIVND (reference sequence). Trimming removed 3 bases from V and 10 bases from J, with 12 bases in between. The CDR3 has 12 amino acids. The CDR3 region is CASSIGGPGAFF. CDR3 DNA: TGTGCCAGTAGTATTGGGGGGCCGGGAGCTTTCTTT.

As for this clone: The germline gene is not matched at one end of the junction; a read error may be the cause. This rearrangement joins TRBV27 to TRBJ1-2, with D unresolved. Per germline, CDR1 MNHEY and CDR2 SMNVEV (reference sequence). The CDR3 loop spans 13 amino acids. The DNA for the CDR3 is TGTGCCACCAGTCTTGGGAGTAACTATGGCTACACCTTC. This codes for CATSLGSNYGYTF.

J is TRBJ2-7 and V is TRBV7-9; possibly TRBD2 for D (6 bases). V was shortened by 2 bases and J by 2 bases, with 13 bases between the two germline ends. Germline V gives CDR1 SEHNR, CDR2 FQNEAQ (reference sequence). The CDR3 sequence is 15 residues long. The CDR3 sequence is CASSLSTGGAYEQYF. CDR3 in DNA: TGTGCCAGCAGCTTATCTACGGGCGGGGCCTACGAGCAGTACTTC.

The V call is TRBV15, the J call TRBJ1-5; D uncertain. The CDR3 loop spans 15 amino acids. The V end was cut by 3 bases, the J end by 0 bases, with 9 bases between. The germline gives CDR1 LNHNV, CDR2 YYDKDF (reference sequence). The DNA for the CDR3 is TGTGCCACCAGCAGGGATAGGTATAGCAATCAGCCCCAGCATTTT. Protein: CATSRDRYSNQPQHF.

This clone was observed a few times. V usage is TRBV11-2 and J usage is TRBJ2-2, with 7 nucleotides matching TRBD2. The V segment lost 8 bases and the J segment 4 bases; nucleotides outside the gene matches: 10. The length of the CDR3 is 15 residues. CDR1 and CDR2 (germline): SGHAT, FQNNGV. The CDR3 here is CASLFAGERTGELFF. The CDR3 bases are TGTGCCAGCCTCTTCGCGGGGGAGCGCACCGGGGAGCTGTTTTTT.

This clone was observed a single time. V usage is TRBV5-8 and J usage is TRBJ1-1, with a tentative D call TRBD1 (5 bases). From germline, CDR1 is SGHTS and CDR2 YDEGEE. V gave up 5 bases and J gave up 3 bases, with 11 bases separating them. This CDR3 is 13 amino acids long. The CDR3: CASSSDSHTEAFF. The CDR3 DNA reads TGTGCCAGCAGTTCCGACAGTCACACTGAAGCTTTCTTT.

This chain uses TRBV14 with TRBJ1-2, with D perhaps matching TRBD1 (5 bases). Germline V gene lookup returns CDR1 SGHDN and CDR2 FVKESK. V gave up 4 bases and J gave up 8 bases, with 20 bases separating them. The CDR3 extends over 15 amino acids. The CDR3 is CASSPTYSGFLGYTF. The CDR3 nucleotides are TGTGCCAGCAGCCCAACCTACTCAGGGTTTTTGGGCTACACCTTC. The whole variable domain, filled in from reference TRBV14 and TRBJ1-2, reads EAGVTQFPSHSVIEKGQTVTLRCDPISGHDNLYWYRRVMGKEIKFLLHFVKESKQDESGMPNNRFLAERTGGTYSTLKVQPAELEDSGVYFCASSPTYSGFLGYTFGSGTRLTVV.

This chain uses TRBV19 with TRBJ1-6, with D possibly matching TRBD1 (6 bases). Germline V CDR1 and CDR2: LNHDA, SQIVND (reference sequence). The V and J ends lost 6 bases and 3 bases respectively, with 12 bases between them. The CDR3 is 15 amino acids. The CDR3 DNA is TGTGCCAGTAGCCCTACAGGGAACTATAATTCACCCCTCCACTTT. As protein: CASSPTGNYNSPLHF.

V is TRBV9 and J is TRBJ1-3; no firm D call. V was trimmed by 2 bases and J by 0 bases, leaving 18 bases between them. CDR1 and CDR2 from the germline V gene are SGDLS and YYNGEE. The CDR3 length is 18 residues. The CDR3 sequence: CASSVRSNPGDSGNTIYF. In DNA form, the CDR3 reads TGTGCCAGCAGCGTTAGAAGTAACCCGGGAGACTCTGGAAACACCATATATTTT. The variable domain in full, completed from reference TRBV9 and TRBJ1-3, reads DSGVTQTPKHLITATGQRVTLRCSPRSGDLSVYWYQQSLDQGLQFLIQYYNGEERAKGNILERFSAQQFPDLHSELNLSSLELGDSALYFCASSVRSNPGDSGNTIYFGEGSWLTVV.

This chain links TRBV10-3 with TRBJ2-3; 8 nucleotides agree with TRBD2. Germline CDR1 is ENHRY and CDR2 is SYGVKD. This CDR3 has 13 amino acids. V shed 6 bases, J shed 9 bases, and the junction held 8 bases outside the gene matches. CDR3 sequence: CAIRTGGSGTQYF. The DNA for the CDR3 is TGTGCCATCAGGACGGGAGGGTCTGGCACGCAGTATTTT.

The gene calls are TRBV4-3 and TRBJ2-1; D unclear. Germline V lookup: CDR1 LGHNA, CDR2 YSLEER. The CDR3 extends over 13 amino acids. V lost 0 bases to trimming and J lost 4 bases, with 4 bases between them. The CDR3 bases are TGCGCCAGCAGCCAAGATACGTACAATGAGCAGTTCTTC. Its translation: CASSQDTYNEQFF.

CDR3 DNA sequence: TGTGCCAGCAGCCCTAAGGCTCCTTCCTACGAGCAGTACTTC. Its protein product is CASSPKAPSYEQYF. The chain carries TRBV7-9 and TRBJ2-7; D uncertain. CDR3 length: 14 amino acids. In germline, CDR1 is SEHNR, CDR2 FQNEAQ (reference sequence). V was pared by 5 bases and J by 1 base, with 12 bases between.

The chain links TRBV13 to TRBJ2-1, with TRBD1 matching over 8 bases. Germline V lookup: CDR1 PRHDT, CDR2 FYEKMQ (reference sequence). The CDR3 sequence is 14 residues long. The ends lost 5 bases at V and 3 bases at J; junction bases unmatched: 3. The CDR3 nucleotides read TGTGCCAGCAGCACCGGGACAGGCTACAATGAGCAGTTCTTC. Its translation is CASSTGTGYNEQFF.

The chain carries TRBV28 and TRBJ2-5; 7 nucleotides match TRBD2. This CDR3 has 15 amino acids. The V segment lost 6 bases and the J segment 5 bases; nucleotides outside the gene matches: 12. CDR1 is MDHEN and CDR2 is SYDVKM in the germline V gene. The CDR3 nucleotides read TGTGCCAGCAGCATCTCGGGGGAGGGCCTCGAGACCCAGTACTTC. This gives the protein CASSISGEGLETQYF.

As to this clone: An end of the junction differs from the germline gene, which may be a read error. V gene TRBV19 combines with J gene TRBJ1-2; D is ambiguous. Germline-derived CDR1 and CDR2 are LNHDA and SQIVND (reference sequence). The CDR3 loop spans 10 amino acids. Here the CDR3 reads CLRRWDGYTF. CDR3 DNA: TGCCTTCGTCGCTGGGATGGCTACACCTTC.

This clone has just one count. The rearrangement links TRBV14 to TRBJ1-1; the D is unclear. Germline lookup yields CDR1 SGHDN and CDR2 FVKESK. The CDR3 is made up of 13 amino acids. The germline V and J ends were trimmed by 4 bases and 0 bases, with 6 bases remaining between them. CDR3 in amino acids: CASSLILNTEAFF. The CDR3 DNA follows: TGTGCCAGCAGCCTTATCTTGAACACTGAAGCTTTCTTT.

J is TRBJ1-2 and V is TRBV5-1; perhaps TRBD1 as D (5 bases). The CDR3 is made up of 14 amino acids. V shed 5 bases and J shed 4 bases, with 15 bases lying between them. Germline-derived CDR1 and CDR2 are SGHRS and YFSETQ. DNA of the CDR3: TGCGCCAGCAGGAAGGAGGGGATCTCCTATGGCTACACCTTC. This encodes CASRKEGISYGYTF.

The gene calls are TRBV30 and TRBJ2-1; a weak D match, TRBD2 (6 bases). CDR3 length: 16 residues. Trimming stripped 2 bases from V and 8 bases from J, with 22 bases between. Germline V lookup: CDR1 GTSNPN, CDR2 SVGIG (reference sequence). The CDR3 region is CAWSLGYGSGVYEQFF. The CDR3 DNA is TGTGCCTGGAGTTTGGGATACGGGAGTGGGGTCTATGAGCAGTTCTTC.

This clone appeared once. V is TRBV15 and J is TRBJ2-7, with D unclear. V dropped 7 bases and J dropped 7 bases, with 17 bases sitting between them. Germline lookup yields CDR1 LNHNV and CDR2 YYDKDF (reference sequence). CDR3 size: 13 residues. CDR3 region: CATTGQERREQYF. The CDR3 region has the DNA TGTGCCACCACGGGTCAGGAGAGGCGAGAGCAGTACTTC. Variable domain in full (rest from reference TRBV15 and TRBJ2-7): DAMVIQNPRYQVTQFGKPVTLSCSQTLNHNVMYWYQQKSSQAPKLLFHYYDKDFNNEADTPDNFQSRRPNTSFCFLDIRSPGLGDTAMYLCATTGQERREQYFGPGTRLTVT.

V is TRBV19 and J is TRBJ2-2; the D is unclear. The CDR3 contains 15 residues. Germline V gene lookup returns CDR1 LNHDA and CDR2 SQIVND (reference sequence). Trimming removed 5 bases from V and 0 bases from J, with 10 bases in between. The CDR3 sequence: CASSPSNSNTGELFF. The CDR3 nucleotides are TGTGCCAGTAGTCCGTCTAACTCGAACACCGGGGAGCTGTTTTTT.

CDR3 DNA sequence: TGTGCCAGCAGCTTCCAGCAAGGGAGGGGCAATGAGCAGTTCTTC. Residues: CASSFQQGRGNEQFF. This chain uses TRBV11-2 with TRBJ2-1; 7 nucleotides line up with TRBD2. The V gene's germline CDR1 is SGHAT and CDR2 FQNNGV. The CDR3 sequence is 15 residues long. V was pared by 3 bases and J by 6 bases, with 8 bases of the junction left unmatched.

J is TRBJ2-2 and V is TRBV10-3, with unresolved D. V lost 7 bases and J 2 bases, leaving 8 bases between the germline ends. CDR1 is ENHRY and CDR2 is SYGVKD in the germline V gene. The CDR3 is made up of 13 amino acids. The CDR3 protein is CAIMRSNTGELFF. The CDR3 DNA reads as TGTGCCATCATGCGGTCTAACACCGGGGAGCTGTTTTTT.

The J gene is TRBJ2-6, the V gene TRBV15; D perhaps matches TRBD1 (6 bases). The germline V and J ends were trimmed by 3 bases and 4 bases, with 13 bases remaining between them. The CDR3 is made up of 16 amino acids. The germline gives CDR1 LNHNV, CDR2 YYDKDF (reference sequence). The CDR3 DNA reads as TGTGCCACCAGCAGTACGTCAGGGGCGGGGGCCAACGTCCTGACTTTC. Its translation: CATSSTSGAGANVLTF.

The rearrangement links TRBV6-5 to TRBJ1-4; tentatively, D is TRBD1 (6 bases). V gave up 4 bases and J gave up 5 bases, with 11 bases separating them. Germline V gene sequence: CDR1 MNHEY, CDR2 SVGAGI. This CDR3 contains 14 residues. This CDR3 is CASSSDSYNEKLFF. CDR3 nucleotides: TGTGCCAGCAGTTCGGACAGTTACAATGAAAAACTGTTTTTT.

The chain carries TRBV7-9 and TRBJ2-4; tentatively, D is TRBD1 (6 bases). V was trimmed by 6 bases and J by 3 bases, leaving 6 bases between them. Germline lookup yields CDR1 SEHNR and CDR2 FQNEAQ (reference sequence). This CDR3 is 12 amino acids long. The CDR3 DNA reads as TGTGCCAGCAGGGACAGCAAAAACATTCAGTACTTC. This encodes CASRDSKNIQYF.